This record covers a single TCR beta chain. These data are taken from a study of shared T cell receptors in the human thymus. Assay: immunoSEQ multiplex PCR; the TCRdb copy retains only in-frame clones and omits some. In the table there are some 760,000 clones, 70% to 90% of which are singletons. Germline V gene data show CDR1 as SGDLS and CDR2 as YYNGEE. The J segment lost 0 bases and the V segment lost 5 bases, leaving 8 bases of the junction unmatched. The CDR3 consists of 18 residues. The sample also formed part of further work on human thymus T cells. As that report states: From resections taken during corrective heart surgery, the thymus tissue was obtained. Highly overlapping thymic repertoires in unrelated individuals were reported by related research.

This sequence joins TRBV9 and TRBJ2-2; 12 nucleotides line up with TRBD2. Sequenced sample: thymocytes. This TCR derives from a girl less than two years old with a congenital heart defect. The chain's CDR3 is CASSASGGVAANTGELFF. The CDR3 bases are TGTGCCAGCAGTGCTAGCGGGGGGGTAGCCGCGAACACCGGGGAGCTGTTTTTT.